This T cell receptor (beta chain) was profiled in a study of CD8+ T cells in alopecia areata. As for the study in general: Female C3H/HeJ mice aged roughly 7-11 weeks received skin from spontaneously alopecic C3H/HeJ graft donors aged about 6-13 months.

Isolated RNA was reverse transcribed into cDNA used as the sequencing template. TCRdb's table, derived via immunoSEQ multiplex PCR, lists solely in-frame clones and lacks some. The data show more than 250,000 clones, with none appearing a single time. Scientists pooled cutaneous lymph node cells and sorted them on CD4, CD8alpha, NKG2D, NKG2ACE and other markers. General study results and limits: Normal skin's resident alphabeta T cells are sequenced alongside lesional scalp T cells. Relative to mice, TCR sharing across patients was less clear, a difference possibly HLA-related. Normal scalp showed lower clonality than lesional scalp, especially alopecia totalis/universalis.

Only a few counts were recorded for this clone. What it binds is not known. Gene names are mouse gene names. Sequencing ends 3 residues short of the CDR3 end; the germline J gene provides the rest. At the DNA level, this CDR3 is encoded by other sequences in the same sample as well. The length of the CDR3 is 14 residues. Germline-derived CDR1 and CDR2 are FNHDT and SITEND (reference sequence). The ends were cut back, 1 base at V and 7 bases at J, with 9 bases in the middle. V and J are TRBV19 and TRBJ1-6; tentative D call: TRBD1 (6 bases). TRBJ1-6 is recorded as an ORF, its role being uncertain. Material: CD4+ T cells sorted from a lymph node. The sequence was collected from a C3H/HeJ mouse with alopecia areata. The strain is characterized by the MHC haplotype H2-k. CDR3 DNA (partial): TGTGCCAGCAGTATACAGGGGCGGAATTCGCCC. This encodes CASSIQGRNSP. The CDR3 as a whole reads CASSIQGRNSPLYF.